These T cell receptor beta chains were read from a single sample in a study of blood T cell repertoires in COVID-19. The table came from immunoSEQ multiplex PCR; TCRdb's copy has only in-frame clones and leaves some out. The sample records roughly 100,000 clones, approximately 80% being singletons. Source material: peripheral blood. The receptors here all came from an elderly man with acute or convalescent COVID-19. Each CDR3 is given with its conserved first and last residue. A D gene is named only where the DNA matches it firmly. Clone size is not always given. Where it is, it says once, few, many or a class for expanded clones.

>NA|NA|TRBJ1-1|TRBV6-1
CASSEDGAMNTEAFF
TGTGCCAGCAGTGAAGATGGTGCGATGAACACTGAAGCTTTCTTT
>NA|NA|TRBJ1-1|TRBV28
CASSLKIKVSGEAFF
TGTGCCAGCAGTTTAAAGATTAAGGTTTCAGGAGAAGCTTTCTTT
>TRBD2|NA|TRBJ2-1|TRBV5-1
CASSLTSGSYNEQFF
TGCGCCAGCAGCTTGACTAGCGGATCCTACAATGAGCAGTTCTTC
>NA|NA|TRBJ1-5|TRBV28
CASSFRQQGYQPQHF
TGTGCCAGCAGTTTCCGACAGCAGGGGTACCAGCCCCAGCATTTT
>NA|NA|TRBJ1-2|TRBV28
CASSAQRANYGYTF
TGTGCCAGCAGTGCACAGAGGGCTAACTATGGCTACACCTTC
>TRBD1|NA|TRBJ1-2|TRBV28
CASSLPQVGGNYGYTF
TGTGCCAGCAGTTTGCCCCAGGTAGGGGGCAACTATGGCTACACCTTC
>TRBD2|NA|TRBJ2-1|TRBV19
CASSIRTSGRASEQFF
TGTGCCAGTAGTATAAGGACGAGCGGGAGGGCCTCCGAGCAGTTCTTC
>TRBD1|few|TRBJ1-1|TRBV12-3/TRBV12-4
CASNRLGQGEAFF
TGTGCCAGCAATCGCCTGGGACAGGGCGAAGCTTTCTTT
>NA|NA|TRBJ1-6|TRBV30
CAWKMAGGGRNSPLHF
TGTGCCTGGAAGATGGCGGGGGGGGGTAGGAATTCACCCCTCCACTTT
>TRBD2|NA|TRBJ2-5|TRBV5-1
CASSSGGETQYF
TGCGCCAGCAGCTCGGGGGGAGAGACCCAGTACTTC
>NA|NA|TRBJ1-2|TRBV29-1
CSVEGENNYGYTF
TGCAGCGTTGAAGGAGAGAATAACTATGGCTACACCTTC
>NA|NA|TRBJ2-7|TRBV19
CASSPPGVRSYEQYF
TGTGCCAGTAGCCCCCCCGGGGTTAGGTCCTACGAGCAGTACTTC
>NA|few|TRBJ2-7|TRBV28
CASSSGTTTYEQYF
TGTGCCAGCAGTTCAGGAACGACGACCTACGAGCAGTACTTC
>TRBD2|NA|TRBJ2-3|TRBV5-1
CASSLGLRLLAGRTDTQYF
TGCGCCAGCAGCTTGGGTCTTCGGTTACTAGCGGGACGCACAGATACGCAGTATTTT
>NA|NA|TRBJ1-5|TRBV28
CASSFGRVGSNQPQHF
TGTGCCAGCAGTTTCGGCAGGGTCGGAAGCAATCAGCCCCAGCATTTT
>NA|NA|TRBJ2-3|TRBV7-3
CASSLNSRGFMDTQYF
TGTGCCAGCAGCTTAAACTCCAGGGGTTTTATGGATACGCAGTATTTT
>NA|NA|TRBJ2-3|TRBV15
CATSMSGDTQYF
TGTGCCACCAGCATGAGTGGAGATACGCAGTATTTT
>NA|NA|TRBJ1-3|TRBV28
CASSRQPISGNTIYF
TGTGCCAGCAGTCGACAGCCGATCTCTGGAAACACCATATATTTT
>TRBD1|few|TRBJ2-7|TRBV5-4
CASSSPGQYTRKYF
TGTGCCAGCAGCTCTCCGGGACAGTATACGAGGAAGTACTTC
>NA|NA|TRBJ2-5|TRBV5-1
CASSLVSNFQETQYF
TGCGCCAGCAGCTTGGTATCCAACTTCCAAGAGACCCAGTACTTC
>NA|NA|TRBJ2-1|TRBV27
CASSFEQRRRYNEQFF
TGTGCCAGCAGCTTCGAACAGCGGAGGAGATACAATGAGCAGTTCTTC
>TRBD1|few|TRBJ1-6|TRBV5-8
CASSAAGTGLSPLHF
TGTGCCAGCAGCGCGGCCGGGACAGGGTTGTCACCCCTCCACTTT
>NA|few|TRBJ1-6|TRBV5-1
CASSLGGQHYSPLHF
TGCGCCAGCAGCTTGGGTGGACAGCACTATTCACCCCTCCACTTT
>NA|NA|TRBJ1-1|TRBV29-1
CSVDDFGEAFF
TGCAGCGTTGACGACTTCGGTGAAGCTTTCTTT
>TRBD1|NA|TRBJ1-6|TRBV18
CASSPSRDRDRSLHF
TGTGCCAGCTCACCTAGCCGGGACAGGGATAGGTCCCTCCACTTT
>NA|few|TRBJ1-2|TRBV29-1
CSVVAGLNYGYTF
TGCAGCGTTGTGGCAGGGCTGAACTATGGCTACACCTTC
>TRBD1|many|TRBJ2-1|TRBV11-3
CASAKTGLGNNEQFF
TGTGCCAGCGCAAAGACAGGGCTCGGTAACAATGAGCAGTTCTTC
>TRBD1|NA|TRBJ2-2|TRBV2
CAIPGQGPGELFF
TGTGCCATCCCGGGACAGGGCCCCGGGGAGCTGTTTTTT
>TRBD1|NA|TRBJ1-1|TRBV28
CASSSVGQANTEAFF
TGTGCCAGCAGTTCGGTAGGACAGGCGAACACTGAAGCTTTCTTT
>NA|NA|TRBJ1-4|TRBV29-1
CSVGRGGTSYEKLFF
TGCAGCGTTGGAAGGGGGGGGACATCTTATGAAAAACTGTTTTTT
>TRBD2|NA|TRBJ2-3|TRBV11-3
CASSLLAGAPDTQYF
TGTGCCAGCAGCTTACTAGCGGGAGCTCCGGATACGCAGTATTTT
>TRBD1|NA|TRBJ1-1|TRBV19
CASKRTGVATEAFF
TGTGCCAGTAAAAGGACAGGGGTGGCCACTGAAGCTTTCTTT
>TRBD1|NA|TRBJ2-1|TRBV6-6
CASSVLTGERNEQFF
TGTGCCAGCAGTGTCCTGACAGGGGAAAGGAATGAGCAGTTCTTC
>NA|NA|TRBJ1-1|TRBV27
CASRRPQGLFSEAFF
TGTGCCAGCAGGCGGCCGCAGGGTTTGTTCAGTGAAGCTTTCTTT
>NA|NA|TRBJ2-5|TRBV6-6
CASSPFLTGGYQETQYF
TGTGCCAGCAGTCCGTTCTTGACAGGCGGGTACCAAGAGACCCAGTACTTC
>TRBD2|NA|TRBJ2-1|TRBV11-3
CASSLAGGGSSGSDNEQFF
TGTGCCAGCAGCTTAGCGGGGGGCGGCTCTAGCGGGTCGGACAATGAGCAGTTCTTC
>NA|NA|TRBJ1-6|TRBV29-1
CSVARSPNSPLHF
TGCAGCGTCGCCCGGAGTCCCAATTCACCCCTCCACTTT
>NA|few|TRBJ2-7|TRBV11-2
CASSSLPRGRIPYEQYF
TGTGCCAGCAGCTCTTTACCCCGCGGGCGTATTCCCTACGAGCAGTACTTC
>NA|NA|TRBJ2-7|TRBV10-3
CAIAPTAYEQYF
TGTGCCATCGCTCCGACAGCCTACGAGCAGTACTTC
>NA|NA|TRBJ1-5|TRBV27
CASRGGHSNQPQHF
TGTGCCAGCAGAGGTGGGCATAGCAATCAGCCCCAGCATTTT
>TRBD1|NA|TRBJ1-1|TRBV7-2
CASSSIHLTGVNTEAFF
TGTGCCAGCAGCTCTATCCATTTGACAGGGGTGAACACTGAAGCTTTCTTT
>NA|medium-sized|TRBJ2-7|TRBV28
CASSFRADSYEQYF
TGTGCCAGCAGTTTCCGAGCGGACTCCTACGAGCAGTACTTC
>NA|NA|TRBJ2-1|TRBV7-7
CASSPQGRNEQFF
TGTGCTAGCAGCCCCCAGGGTAGGAATGAGCAGTTCTTC
>NA|NA|TRBJ1-4|TRBV19
CASQDGGANEKLFF
TGTGCCAGTCAAGATGGGGGGGCTAATGAAAAACTGTTTTTT
>TRBD1|NA|TRBJ1-2|TRBV5-4
CASSLGRDRGPSNYGYTF
TGTGCCAGCAGCTTGGGCCGGGACAGGGGGCCCTCTAACTATGGCTACACCTTC
>NA|few|TRBJ1-3|TRBV7-2
CASSLAFGTGNTIYF
TGTGCCAGCAGCTTAGCTTTTGGGACAGGAAACACCATATATTTT
>NA|NA|TRBJ1-5|TRBV7-9
CASSLVQAGSFYSNQPQHF
TGTGCCAGCAGCTTAGTACAGGCAGGAAGTTTTTATAGCAATCAGCCCCAGCATTTT
>TRBD1|once|TRBJ1-2|TRBV28
CASSYGDRPNYGYTF
TGTGCCAGCAGCTACGGGGACAGACCTAACTATGGCTACACCTTC
>NA|once|TRBJ2-5|TRBV2
CASTAGLGETQYF
TGTGCCAGCACGGCAGGGTTGGGAGAGACCCAGTACTTC
>TRBD1|NA|TRBJ1-5|TRBV19
CASSVHRGGQPQHF
TGTGCCAGTAGTGTCCACAGGGGGGGACAGCCCCAGCATTTT
>NA|few|TRBJ1-5|TRBV7-6
CASSLVGGVLNQPQHF
TGTGCCAGCAGCTTAGTTGGAGGGGTTCTCAATCAGCCCCAGCATTTT
>NA|NA|TRBJ2-2|TRBV5-6
CASSFVRGSGTGELFF
TGTGCCAGCAGCTTTGTGAGAGGGAGTGGGACCGGGGAGCTGTTTTTT
>NA|NA|TRBJ1-6|TRBV7-2
CASSLLGRREALHF
TGTGCCAGCAGCTTACTTGGACGCCGGGAGGCCCTCCACTTT
>TRBD1|NA|TRBJ1-2|TRBV6-5
CASSLDRFGYTF
TGTGCCAGCAGTTTGGACAGGTTTGGCTACACCTTC